This TCR beta chain was identified during a study of control samples from healthy donors and cancer patients. CDR1 and CDR2 (germline): MNHEY, SVGEGT. Trimming shortened V by 6 bases and J by 9 bases, and 21 bases separated the two germline ends. The CDR3 totals 14 residues. The protocol was immunoSEQ multiplex PCR, while the TCRdb copy is restricted to in-frame clones and leaves out a portion. The table records 70,000 to 90,000 clones, roughly 94% of them present only once. The sequence was obtained from a woman younger than 30 in good health. The genes are TRBV6-2 or TRBV6-3 and TRBJ2-7, with D perhaps TRBD1 (6 bases). The sequencing sample was made of blood. The CDR3: CASSPPRDIMVQYF. In DNA, the CDR3 is TGTGCCAGCAGCCCCCCCCGGGACATAATGGTGCAGTACTTC.